What follows describes a single T cell receptor (beta chain). This sample is part of a study of technical replicates of blood from several donors. Germline V gives CDR1 MDHEN, CDR2 SYDVKM. The CDR3 is 15 residues long. Losses at the gene ends were 4 bases for V and 7 bases for J; bases not matched to a gene: 11. Using immunoSEQ multiplex PCR, the repertoire was profiled, and TCRdb retains in-frame clones only, with some absent. This table holds about 83,000 clones, around 94% found once. The receptor's source is a human donor in good health. The V call is TRBV28, the J call TRBJ2-7; 9 bases are a match to TRBD1. The sequenced material came from T cells isolated from PBMCs. The CDR3 DNA is TGTGCCAGCAGTTCTCCCGGGACAGGGACTGGTGAGCAGTACTTC. Residues: CASSSPGTGTGEQYF.